What follows are 23 T cell receptor beta chains derived from one specimen sequenced in a study of blood T cells in healthy people across ages. The second PCR ran about 6 to 12 cycles with a sample-barcoded 5' primer and J-beta primers. MiXCR, run by TCRdb on the 5' RACE reads, gives a single entry per CDR3 protein. The top ten hold roughly 7.9% of the sample, which has 1.4 million to 1.5 million distinct CDR3 sequences, roughly 45% seen once. Material: blood. The receptor source for this set is a woman between 18 and 29 years old in good health.

The V call is TRBV28, the J call TRBJ2-5; 11 bases line up with TRBD2. Trimming at V came to 4 bases and at J to 6 bases, leaving 13 bases not matched to a gene. Germline lookup yields CDR1 MDHEN and CDR2 SYDVKM. This CDR3 contains 17 residues. The CDR3 here is CASSSLTLAGGQKTQYF. The CDR3 coding sequence is TGTGCCAGCAGTTCCTTAACTCTAGCGGGGGGCCAGAAGACCCAGTACTTC.

The chain recombines TRBV4-2 with TRBJ1-1, with D tentatively TRBD1 (6 bases). The CDR3 has 14 residues. V shed 3 bases and J shed 1 base, with 9 bases lying between them. Germline V CDR1 and CDR2: LGHNA, YNFKEQ. This CDR3 is CASSQGQSNTEAFF. In DNA, the CDR3 is TGTGCCAGCAGCCAGGGACAATCGAACACTGAAGCTTTCTTT.

The chain combines TRBV6-1 with TRBJ1-2; 8 bases agree with TRBD1. The length of the CDR3 is 15 residues. V gave up 6 bases and J gave up 7 bases; unmatched junction bases: 13. Germline CDR1 and CDR2: MNHNS and SASEGT. The CDR3 coding sequence is TGTGCCAGCAGCTCACTACGTACAGGGGGACGTGGCTACACCTTC. Protein sequence: CASSSLRTGGRGYTF.

This clonotype showed up just a few times. The chain employs TRBV20-1 and TRBJ1-2, with TRBD1 identical over 10 bases. The CDR3 length is 17 residues. Germline V gene data show CDR1 as DFQATT and CDR2 as SNEGSKA (reference sequence). V lost 2 bases to trimming and J lost 5 bases; unmatched junction nucleotides: 14. CDR3: CSARKPQMTGGAYGYTF. The CDR3 coding sequence is TGCAGTGCTAGAAAGCCCCAAATGACAGGGGGCGCGTATGGCTACACCTTC.

The chain recombines TRBV10-3 with TRBJ2-7; 9 bases fit TRBD1. Germline V gives CDR1 ENHRY, CDR2 SYGVKD. Losses at the gene ends were 3 bases for V and 7 bases for J; bases not matched to a gene: 7. CDR3 length equals 14 residues. CDR3 sequence (DNA): TGTGCCATCAGTGACCGGGACAGGGCTCAGGAGCAGTACTTC. Translation gives CAISDRDRAQEQYF.

This chain links TRBV2 with TRBJ2-3; either TRBD1 or TRBD2 may supply D (5 bases each). This CDR3 spans 13 amino acids. Trimming stripped 7 bases from V and 0 bases from J, with 8 bases between. CDR1 is SNHLY and CDR2 is FYNNEI in the germline V gene. Here the CDR3 reads CASKRDSTDTQYF. DNA for the CDR3: TGTGCCAGCAAACGGGACAGCACAGATACGCAGTATTTT.

Only a few counts were recorded for this clonotype. The rearrangement links TRBV6-6 to TRBJ2-3; TRBD2 agrees at 15 bases. Germline CDR1 reads MNHNY; CDR2 reads SVGAGI (reference sequence). Unmatched junction bases numbered 6, after V lost 6 bases and J lost 8 bases. This CDR3 region has 15 residues. CDR3 sequence (DNA): TGTGCCAGCAGCCCGGGACTAGCGGGGGGAACTACGCAGTATTTT. Protein sequence: CASSPGLAGGTTQYF.

This clonotype has a handful of counts. The CDR3 DNA follows: TGTGCCAGCAGCCAGCTGGGGGATTTCCCTGAAGCTTTCTTT. This gives the protein CASSQLGDFPEAFF. The chain couples TRBV3-1 to TRBJ1-1; D may be TRBD1 (5 bases). CDR1 and CDR2 from the germline V gene are LGHDT and YNNKEL (reference sequence). This CDR3 region has 14 residues. V was cut by 3 bases and J by 6 bases, with 14 bases left in between.

In this sample, this clonotype turned up a few times. The chain employs TRBV5-1 and TRBJ2-3; no firm D call. CDR3 length: 14 residues. Germline V gene lookup returns CDR1 SGHRS and CDR2 YFSETQ. Deletions cut 0 bases from V and 5 bases from J, with 10 bases between. The CDR3 spells CASSLVSTLDTQYF. In nucleotides, the CDR3 is TGCGCCAGCAGCTTGGTATCGACCCTAGATACGCAGTATTTT.

This clonotype was seen a single time. One junction end does not reproduce the germline sequence, and a read error may be involved. The chain carries TRBV10-3 and TRBJ1-1, with D tentatively TRBD1 (6 bases). This CDR3 region has 14 residues. In germline, CDR1 is ENHRY, CDR2 SYGVKD. In nucleotides, the CDR3 is TGTGTCATCAGTGAGGGGGGGTCGGATACTGAAGCTTTCTTT. This sequence encodes CVISEGGSDTEAFF.

The rearrangement uses TRBV27 and TRBJ2-1; TRBD2 matches at 11 bases. There are 15 residues in the CDR3. Trimming cost V 5 bases and J 5 bases; bases outside gene matches: 5. Germline CDR1 MNHEY, CDR2 SMNVEV (reference sequence). CDR3 nucleotides: TGTGCCAGCAGTCCGACTAGCGGGACTCACAATGAGCAGTTCTTC. As protein: CASSPTSGTHNEQFF.

The chain links TRBV10-3 to TRBJ2-7; D is unresolved. Per the germline V gene, CDR1 is ENHRY and CDR2 is SYGVKD. The CDR3 consists of 13 residues. V was cut by 10 bases and J by 2 bases, with 15 bases left in between. The CDR3 sequence: CATTAERAYEQYF. In DNA, the CDR3 is TGTGCCACTACGGCGGAACGAGCCTACGAGCAGTACTTC.

The rearrangement links TRBV2 to TRBJ2-5; D is uncertain. The DNA matches TRBJ2-4 better at its end, which makes the J call doubtful. This CDR3 has 13 residues. Germline assignment: CDR1 SNHLY and CDR2 FYNNEI. The CDR3 coding sequence is TGTGCCAGCAGTGACCCCCGGGCCGGCATTCAGTACTTC. Residues: CASSDPRAGIQYF.

The chain is built from TRBV24-1 and TRBJ1-5; no definite D call. V was trimmed by 9 bases and J by 3 bases, leaving 11 bases between them. The CDR3 has 13 residues. Germline V gene data show CDR1 as KGHDR and CDR2 as SFDVKD. This chain's CDR3 is CATASGLNQPQHF. Here the CDR3 DNA reads TGTGCCACCGCGAGCGGCCTCAATCAGCCCCAGCATTTT.

The J gene is TRBJ2-1, the V gene TRBV9, with TRBD2 matching over 7 bases. This CDR3 contains 16 residues. CDR1 SGDLS and CDR2 YYNGEE come from the germline V gene. Trimming at V came to 2 bases and at J to 7 bases, leaving 12 bases not matched to a gene. The CDR3 DNA is TGTGCCAGCAGCGTCCCCCAAGCGGGGTTCTATAATGAGCAGTTCTTC. Translation: CASSVPQAGFYNEQFF. Drawing the rest from reference TRBV9 and TRBJ2-1, the complete variable domain is DSGVTQTPKHLITATGQRVTLRCSPRSGDLSVYWYQQSLDQGLQFLIQYYNGEERAKGNILERFSAQQFPDLHSELNLSSLELGDSALYFCASSVPQAGFYNEQFFGPGTRLTVL.

The rearrangement links TRBV20-1 to TRBJ1-2; 7 bases are a match to TRBD1. Germline V gives CDR1 DFQATT, CDR2 SNEGSKA (reference sequence). The CDR3 sequence is 14 residues long. Trimming at V came to 2 bases and at J to 4 bases, leaving 7 bases not matched to a gene. CDR3 residues: CSARLGQAGYGYTF. The DNA of the CDR3 is TGCAGTGCTAGACTAGGACAGGCGGGCTATGGCTACACCTTC.

V is TRBV10-3 and J is TRBJ2-1, with 10 bases identical to TRBD2. The V gene end was trimmed by 6 bases and the J gene end by 3 bases; junction bases not matched to a gene: 5. CDR1 is ENHRY, CDR2 SYGVKD, per germline. This CDR3 contains 15 residues. The CDR3 is CAISSTSGNYNEQFF. The CDR3, as DNA: TGTGCCATCAGCTCTACTAGCGGGAACTACAATGAGCAGTTCTTC.

This chain links TRBV28 with TRBJ2-3, with D perhaps TRBD1 (7 bases). Germline lookup yields CDR1 MDHEN and CDR2 SYDVKM. There are 15 residues in the CDR3. The germline V and J ends were trimmed by 5 bases and 5 bases, with 17 bases remaining between them. CDR3: CASSQGGPLVDTQYF. CDR3 bases: TGTGCCAGCAGTCAGGGGGGACCCCTGGTAGATACGCAGTATTTT.

In this sample, this clonotype turned up once. The chain has TRBV18 and TRBJ1-2, with D possibly TRBD1 on 5 matching bases. The V and J ends lost 7 bases and 5 bases respectively, with 17 bases between them. Germline V lookup: CDR1 KGHSH, CDR2 LQKENI. This CDR3 region has 14 residues. The CDR3 here is CASLPSETVYGYTF. The CDR3 region has the DNA TGTGCCAGCTTACCCTCGGAGACAGTTTATGGCTACACCTTC. The full variable domain, its missing parts supplied by reference TRBV18 and TRBJ1-2, is NAGVMQNPRHLVRRRGQEARLRCSPMKGHSHVYWYRQLPEEGLKFMVYLQKENIIDESGMPKERFSAEFPKEGPSILRIQQVVRGDSAAYFCASLPSETVYGYTFGSGTRLTVV.

The rearrangement uses TRBV5-6 and TRBJ2-5; the D gene could be TRBD1 or TRBD2 (5 bases each). The CDR3 extends over 15 amino acids. Germline V gene sequence: CDR1 SGHDT, CDR2 YYEEEE. The V and J ends lost 1 base and 2 bases respectively, with 12 bases between them. CDR3 sequence (DNA): TGTGCCAGCAGCTTGTCGGGGCGGATACAAGAGACCCAGTACTTC. Its translation: CASSLSGRIQETQYF.

The chain joins TRBV6-5 to TRBJ2-1, with D uncertain. The CDR3 is 15 amino acids. Looked up from germline, CDR1 is MNHEY and CDR2 is SVGAGI. Trimming pared 0 bases from V and 0 bases from J, leaving 6 bases between. The chain's CDR3 is CASSYSWGSYNEQFF. The CDR3 DNA reads as TGTGCCAGCAGTTACTCTTGGGGCTCCTACAATGAGCAGTTCTTC.

This clonotype came up many times. This sequence joins TRBV27 and TRBJ2-7; D is perhaps TRBD1 (6 bases). V was shortened by 5 bases and J by 3 bases, with 11 bases between the two germline ends. Looked up from germline, CDR1 is MNHEY and CDR2 is SMNVEV (reference sequence). This CDR3 comprises 13 residues. This CDR3 is CASSPRTVYEQYF. The DNA for the CDR3 is TGTGCCAGCAGTCCCCGGACAGTCTACGAGCAGTACTTC.

The CDR3 sequence is CASSSGQGPPNTQYF. The CDR3 DNA follows: TGTGCCAGCAGCTCGGGACAGGGCCCACCAAATACGCAGTATTTT. The gene calls are TRBV11-3 and TRBJ2-3; 9 bases align to TRBD1. The CDR3 has 15 amino acids. The ends lost 4 bases at V and 7 bases at J; junction bases unmatched: 9. Germline CDR1 SGHNT, CDR2 YENEEA. Drawing the rest from reference TRBV11-3 and TRBJ2-3, the complete variable domain is EAGVVQSPRYKIIEKKQPVAFWCNPISGHNTLYWYLQNLGQGPELLIRYENEEAVDDSQLPKDRFSAERLKGVDSTLKIQPAELGDSAVYLCASSSGQGPPNTQYFGPGTRLTVL.